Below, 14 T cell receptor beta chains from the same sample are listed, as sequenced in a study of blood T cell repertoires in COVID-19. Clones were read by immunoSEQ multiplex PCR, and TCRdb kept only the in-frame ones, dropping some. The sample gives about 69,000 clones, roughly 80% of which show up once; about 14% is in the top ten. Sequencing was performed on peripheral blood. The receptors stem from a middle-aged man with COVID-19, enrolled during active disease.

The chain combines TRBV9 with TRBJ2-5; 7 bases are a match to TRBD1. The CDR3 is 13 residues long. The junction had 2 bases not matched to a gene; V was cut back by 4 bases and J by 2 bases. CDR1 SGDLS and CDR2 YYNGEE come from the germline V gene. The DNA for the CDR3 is TGTGCCAGCAGCTCCAGGGGGCAAGAGACCCAGTACTTC. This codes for CASSSRGQETQYF.

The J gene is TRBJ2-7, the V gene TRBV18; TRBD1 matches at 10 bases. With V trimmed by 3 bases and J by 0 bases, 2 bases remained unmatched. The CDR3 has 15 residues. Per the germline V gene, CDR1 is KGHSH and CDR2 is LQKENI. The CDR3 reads CASSPGTGVSYEQYF. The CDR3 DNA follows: TGTGCCAGCTCACCCGGGACAGGGGTCTCCTACGAGCAGTACTTC.

This chain's CDR3 is CAISPGGGTDTQYF. The DNA for the CDR3 is TGTGCCATTTCTCCGGGGGGGGGCACAGATACGCAGTATTTT. J is TRBJ2-3 and V is TRBV19; TRBD2 matches at 8 bases. The CDR3 has 14 residues. The V and J ends lost 10 bases and 1 base, in that order; junction bases with no gene match: 7. Germline V gene sequence: CDR1 LNHDA, CDR2 SQIVND (reference sequence).

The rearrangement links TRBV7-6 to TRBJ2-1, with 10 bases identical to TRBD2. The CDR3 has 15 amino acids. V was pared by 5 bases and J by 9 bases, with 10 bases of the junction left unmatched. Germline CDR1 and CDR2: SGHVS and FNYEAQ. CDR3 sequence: CASSPSGGATVEQFF. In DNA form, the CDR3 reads TGTGCCAGCAGCCCAAGCGGGGGGGCCACGGTTGAGCAGTTCTTC.

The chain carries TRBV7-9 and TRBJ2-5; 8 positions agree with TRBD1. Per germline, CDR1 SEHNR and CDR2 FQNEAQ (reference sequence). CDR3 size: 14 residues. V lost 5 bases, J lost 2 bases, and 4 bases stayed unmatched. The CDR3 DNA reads TGTGCCAGCAGCCAGGACAGGGTTCAAGAGACCCAGTACTTC. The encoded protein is CASSQDRVQETQYF.

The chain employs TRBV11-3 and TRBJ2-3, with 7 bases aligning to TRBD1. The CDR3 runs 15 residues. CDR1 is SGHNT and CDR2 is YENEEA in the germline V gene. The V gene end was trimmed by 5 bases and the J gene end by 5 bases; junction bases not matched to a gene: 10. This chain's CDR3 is CASSPQGAGGDTQYF. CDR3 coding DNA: TGTGCCAGCAGCCCCCAAGGGGCAGGGGGAGATACGCAGTATTTT.

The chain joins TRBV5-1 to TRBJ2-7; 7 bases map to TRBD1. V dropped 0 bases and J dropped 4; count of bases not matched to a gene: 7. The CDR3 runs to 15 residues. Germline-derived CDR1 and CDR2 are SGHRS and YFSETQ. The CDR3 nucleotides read TGCGCCAGCAGCTTGGAACAGGGGACATGGTACGAGCAGTACTTC. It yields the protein CASSLEQGTWYEQYF.

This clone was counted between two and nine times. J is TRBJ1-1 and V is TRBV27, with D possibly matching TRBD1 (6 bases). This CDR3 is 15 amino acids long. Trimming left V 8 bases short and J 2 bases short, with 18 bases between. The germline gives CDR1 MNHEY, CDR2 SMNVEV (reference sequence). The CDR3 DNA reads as TGTGCCAGCCATATTAATTCCAGGGGAAACACTGAAGCTTTCTTT. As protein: CASHINSRGNTEAFF.

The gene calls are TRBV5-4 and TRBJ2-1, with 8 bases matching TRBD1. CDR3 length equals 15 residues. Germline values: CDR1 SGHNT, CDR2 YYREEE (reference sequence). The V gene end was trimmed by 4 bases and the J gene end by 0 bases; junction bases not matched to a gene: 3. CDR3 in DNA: TGTGCCAGCAGCAAGGGACAGGCCTCCTACAATGAGCAGTTCTTC. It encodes CASSKGQASYNEQFF.

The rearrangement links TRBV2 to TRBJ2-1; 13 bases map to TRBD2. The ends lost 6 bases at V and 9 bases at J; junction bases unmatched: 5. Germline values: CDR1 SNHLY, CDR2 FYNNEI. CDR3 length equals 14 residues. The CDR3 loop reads CASRTGLAGVEQFF. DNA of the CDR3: TGTGCCAGCAGAACCGGACTAGCGGGGGTTGAGCAGTTCTTC.

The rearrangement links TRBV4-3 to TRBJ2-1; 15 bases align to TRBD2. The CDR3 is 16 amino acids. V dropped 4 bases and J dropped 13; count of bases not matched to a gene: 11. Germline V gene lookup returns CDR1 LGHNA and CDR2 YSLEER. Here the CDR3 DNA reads TGCGCCAGCAGCCCCGGACTAGCGGGGGGGATCCCCCACCAGTTCTTC. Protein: CASSPGLAGGIPHQFF.

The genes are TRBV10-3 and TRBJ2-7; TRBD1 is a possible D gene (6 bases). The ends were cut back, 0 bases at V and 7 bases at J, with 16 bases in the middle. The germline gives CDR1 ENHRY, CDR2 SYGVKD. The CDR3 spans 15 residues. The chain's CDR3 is CAISESRAAGEEQYF. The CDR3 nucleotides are TGTGCCATCAGTGAGTCCCGGGCAGCAGGGGAAGAGCAGTACTTC.

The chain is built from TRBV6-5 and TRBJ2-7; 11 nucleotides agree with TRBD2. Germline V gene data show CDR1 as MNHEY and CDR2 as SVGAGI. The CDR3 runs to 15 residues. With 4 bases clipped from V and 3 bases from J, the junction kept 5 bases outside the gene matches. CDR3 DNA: TGTGCCAGCAGTTCGACTAGCGGGGCCGTCTACGAGCAGTACTTC. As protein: CASSSTSGAVYEQYF.

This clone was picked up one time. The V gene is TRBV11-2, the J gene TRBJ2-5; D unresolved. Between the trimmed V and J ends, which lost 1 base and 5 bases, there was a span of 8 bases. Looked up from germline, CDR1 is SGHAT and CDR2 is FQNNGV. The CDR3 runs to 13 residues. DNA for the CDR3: TGTGCCAGCAGCTTAGGTAGTGAGGAGACCCAGTACTTC. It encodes CASSLGSEETQYF. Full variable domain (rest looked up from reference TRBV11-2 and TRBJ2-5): EAGVAQSPRYKIIEKRQSVAFWCNPISGHATLYWYQQILGQGPKLLIQFQNNGVVDDSQLPKDRFSAERLKGVDSTLKIQPAKLEDSAVYLCASSLGSEETQYFGPGTRLLVL.